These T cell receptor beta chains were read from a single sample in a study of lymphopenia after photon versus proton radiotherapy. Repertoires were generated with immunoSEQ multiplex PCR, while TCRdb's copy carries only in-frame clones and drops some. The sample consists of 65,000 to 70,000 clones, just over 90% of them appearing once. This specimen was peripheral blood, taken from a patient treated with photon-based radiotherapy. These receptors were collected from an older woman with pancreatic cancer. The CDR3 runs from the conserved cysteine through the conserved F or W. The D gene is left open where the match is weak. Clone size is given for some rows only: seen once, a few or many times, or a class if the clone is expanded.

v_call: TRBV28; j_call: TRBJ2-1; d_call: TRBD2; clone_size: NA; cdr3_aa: CASSLLWGSGSYNEQFF; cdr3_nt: TGTGCCAGCAGTTTATTGTGGGGGAGCGGGAGTTACAATGAGCAGTTCTTC
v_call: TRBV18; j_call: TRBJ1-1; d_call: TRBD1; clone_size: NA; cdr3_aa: CASSPGTGRIAEAFF; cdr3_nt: TGTGCCAGCTCACCCGGGACAGGGAGGATCGCCGAAGCTTTCTTT
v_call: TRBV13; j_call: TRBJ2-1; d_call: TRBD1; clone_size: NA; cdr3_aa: CASSDEGQGLDNEQFF; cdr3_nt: TGTGCCAGCAGCGACGAGGGACAGGGGTTAGACAATGAGCAGTTCTTC
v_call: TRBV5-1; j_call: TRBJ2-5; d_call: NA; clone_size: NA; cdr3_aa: CASKDTRRGPQETQYF; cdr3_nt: TGCGCCAGCAAGGATACTCGTCGGGGACCCCAAGAGACCCAGTACTTC
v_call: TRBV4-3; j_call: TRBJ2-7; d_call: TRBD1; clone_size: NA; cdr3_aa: CASSPDRGSYEQYF; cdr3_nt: TGCGCCAGCAGCCCCGACAGGGGCTCCTACGAGCAGTACTTC
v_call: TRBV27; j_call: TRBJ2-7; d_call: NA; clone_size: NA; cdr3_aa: CASSLSVLGSYEQYF; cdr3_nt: TGTGCCAGCAGTTTGTCCGTCTTGGGATCCTACGAGCAGTACTTC
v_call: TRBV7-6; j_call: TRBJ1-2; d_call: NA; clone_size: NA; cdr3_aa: CASSPTANYGYTF; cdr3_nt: TGTGCCAGCAGCCCAACAGCTAACTATGGCTACACCTTC
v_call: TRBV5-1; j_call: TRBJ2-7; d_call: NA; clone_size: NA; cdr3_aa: CASSLVGRVEIYEQYF; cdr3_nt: TGCGCCAGCAGCCTAGTGGGCCGGGTGGAGATCTACGAGCAGTACTTC
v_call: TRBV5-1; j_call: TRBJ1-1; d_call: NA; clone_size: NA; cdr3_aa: CASSLARLTNTEAFF; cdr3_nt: TGCGCCAGCAGCTTGGCCAGGCTAACAAACACTGAAGCTTTCTTT
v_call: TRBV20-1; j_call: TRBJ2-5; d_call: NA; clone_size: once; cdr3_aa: CSASFQETQYF; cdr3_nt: TGCAGTGCTAGTTTTCAAGAGACCCAGTACTTC
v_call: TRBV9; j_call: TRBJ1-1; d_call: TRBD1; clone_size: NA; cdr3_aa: CASSKTSGQGANTEAFF; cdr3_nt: TGTGCCAGCAGCAAAACCTCGGGACAGGGGGCGAACACTGAAGCTTTCTTT
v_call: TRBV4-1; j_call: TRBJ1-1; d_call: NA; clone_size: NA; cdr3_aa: CASSQALGAMNTEAFF; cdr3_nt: TGCGCCAGCAGCCAAGCATTAGGGGCCATGAACACTGAAGCTTTCTTT
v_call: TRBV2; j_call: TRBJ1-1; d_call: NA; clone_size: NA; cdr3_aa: CASSERSARTEAFF; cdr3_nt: TGTGCCAGCAGTGAAAGGTCAGCGAGGACTGAAGCTTTCTTT
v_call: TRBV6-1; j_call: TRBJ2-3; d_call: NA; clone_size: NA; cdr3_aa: CAGGIGGPSTDTQYF; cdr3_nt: TGTGCCGGGGGGATAGGGGGGCCTAGCACAGATACGCAGTATTTT
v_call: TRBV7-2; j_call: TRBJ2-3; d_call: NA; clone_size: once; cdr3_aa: CASSLDLWSTDTQYF; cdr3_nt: TGTGCCAGCAGCTTAGATCTGTGGTCCACAGATACGCAGTATTTT